This is a list of T cell receptor beta chains from one sample in a study of T-cell memory formation after mild COVID-19. TCRdb passed the 5' RACE reads through MiXCR, listing each CDR3 protein once. The sample comprises roughly 49,000 distinct CDR3 sequences, 25% to 35% of which are singletons, and about 39% rests with the top ten. The sample taken for sequencing was PBMCs or a T cell subset sorted from them (not recorded which). These receptors were collected from a man between 18 and 29 years old who had mild COVID-19 (a few samples of this study predate the infection). Cell type and time point are not known. The CDR3 runs from the conserved cysteine through the conserved F or W. Each record gives: V gene, D gene, clone size, J gene, CDR3 length, CDR3 protein, CDR3 DNA. D genes are given only for firm matches. A row's size may be missing; if present it is once, few, many or a size class.

v_gene: TRBV4-1
d_gene: NA
abundance: NA
j_gene: TRBJ2-7
len: 14
CDR3aa: CASSQGAGSYEQYF
CDR3nt: TGCGCCAGCAGCCAAGGCGCGGGGTCCTACGAGCAGTACTTC

v_gene: TRBV29-1
d_gene: NA
abundance: once
j_gene: TRBJ1-1
len: 11
CDR3aa: CSVSDVLEAFF
CDR3nt: TGCAGCGTTTCAGACGTCCTAGAAGCTTTCTTT

v_gene: TRBV12-3/TRBV12-4
d_gene: TRBD1
abundance: few
j_gene: TRBJ2-2
len: 15
CDR3aa: CASSNLTGFAGELFF
CDR3nt: TGTGCCAGCAGTAACTTGACAGGGTTCGCCGGGGAGCTGTTTTTT

v_gene: TRBV6-5
d_gene: NA
abundance: NA
j_gene: TRBJ2-1
len: 15
CDR3aa: CASSYSRLGGNEQFF
CDR3nt: TGTGCCAGCAGTTACAGCCGACTTGGGGGCAATGAGCAGTTCTTC

v_gene: TRBV12-3/TRBV12-4
d_gene: TRBD2
abundance: NA
j_gene: TRBJ2-5
len: 15
CDR3aa: CASTASGGASETQYF
CDR3nt: TGTGCCAGCACCGCCAGCGGGGGGGCGTCAGAGACCCAGTACTTC

v_gene: TRBV27
d_gene: NA
abundance: few
j_gene: TRBJ2-1
len: 14
CDR3aa: CASRTGRSNNEQFF
CDR3nt: TGTGCCAGCAGGACGGGACGGAGTAACAATGAGCAGTTCTTC

v_gene: TRBV7-3
d_gene: TRBD1
abundance: NA
j_gene: TRBJ2-2
len: 16
CDR3aa: CASSSPGTGSTGELFF
CDR3nt: TGTGCCAGCAGTTCCCCCGGGACAGGGTCAACCGGGGAGCTGTTTTTT

v_gene: TRBV5-6
d_gene: TRBD1
abundance: NA
j_gene: TRBJ2-5
len: 16
CDR3aa: CASSSFGTGLQETQYF
CDR3nt: TGTGCCAGCAGCTCTTTCGGGACAGGGCTTCAAGAGACCCAGTACTTC

v_gene: TRBV4-3
d_gene: NA
abundance: NA
j_gene: TRBJ2-1
len: 16
CDR3aa: CASSQDALPDPFGQFF
CDR3nt: TGCGCCAGCAGCCAAGACGCCCTACCTGACCCTTTCGGGCAGTTCTTC

v_gene: TRBV5-5
d_gene: TRBD1
abundance: NA
j_gene: TRBJ2-1
len: 14
CDR3aa: CASSWFTGDNEQFF
CDR3nt: TGTGCCAGCAGCTGGTTTACAGGGGACAATGAGCAGTTCTTC

v_gene: TRBV28
d_gene: NA
abundance: few
j_gene: TRBJ2-1
len: 14
CDR3aa: CASSLDWDRDEQFF
CDR3nt: TGTGCCAGCAGTTTAGACTGGGATAGGGATGAGCAGTTCTTC

v_gene: TRBV7-9
d_gene: TRBD2
abundance: NA
j_gene: TRBJ2-1
len: 17
CDR3aa: CASSLVGSGVTYNEQFF
CDR3nt: TGTGCCAGCAGCTTAGTGGGTAGCGGGGTTACCTACAATGAGCAGTTCTTC

v_gene: TRBV10-2
d_gene: TRBD2
abundance: NA
j_gene: TRBJ2-7
len: 13
CDR3aa: CASNAGDSYEQYF
CDR3nt: TGCGCCAGCAACGCGGGGGACTCCTACGAGCAGTACTTC